A selection of T cell receptor beta chains follows, all from one sample in a study of OX40 agonist ivuxolimab in advanced cancers. TCRdb keeps only in-frame clones here, not all; method: immunoSEQ multiplex PCR. The data hold some 45,000 clones, with approximately 86% observed a single time. Sequences were derived from CD4+ or CD8+ T cells sorted from blood, sampled in a trial of the OX40 agonist ivuxolimab. These receptors were collected from an adult with an advanced solid tumor such as melanoma, head and neck, liver or kidney cancer. Both conserved end residues are part of each CDR3.

J gene,CDR3 length,V gene,CDR3 protein
TRBJ1-2,13,TRBV27,CATRDLAGYGYTF
TRBJ1-2,16,TRBV15,CATSRVPGQSMSSYTF
TRBJ1-1,16,TRBV7-8,CASSFRSLGVGTEAFF
TRBJ1-4,15,TRBV7-2,CASSLEGQYYEKLFF
TRBJ2-1,12,TRBV7-9,CATGGVYNEQFF
TRBJ1-6,13,TRBV4-3,CASSQERGKPLHF
TRBJ2-3,15,TRBV10-3,CAISELAGDTDTQYF
TRBJ1-2,15,TRBV4-3,CASSQVPGSNYGYTF
TRBJ1-4,18,TRBV5-6,CASTLTLGQGGFLGKLFF
TRBJ1-1,15,TRBV18,CASSPTGYTSTEAFF
TRBJ2-7,14,TRBV10-3,CAISLGTGSVEQYF
TRBJ2-7,15,TRBV4-3,CASSQGGQGAYEQYF
TRBJ2-1,11,TRBV7-9,CASSHGTVQFF
TRBJ2-1,15,TRBV28,CASSFGQLSYNEQFF
TRBJ1-5,14,TRBV5-8,CASSPLTNNQPQHF
TRBJ2-7,12,TRBV7-2,CASSPNTYEQYF
TRBJ1-5,13,TRBV7-9,CASSFGGAQPQHF
TRBJ2-1,13,TRBV11-2,CASSLQMHHEQFF
TRBJ2-1,14,TRBV27,CASSPLDRDNEQFF
TRBJ2-2,14,TRBV5-1,CASTDGGVTGELFF
TRBJ1-5,15,TRBV5-4,CASSCPKDSNQPQHF
TRBJ1-1,13,TRBV25-1,CASETVLNTEAFF
TRBJ1-2,15,TRBV15,CATSRNRDSSYGYTF
TRBJ2-1,15,TRBV28,CASSLSGGGGNEQFF
TRBJ1-6,14,TRBV4-3,CASSQGQGNSPLHF
TRBJ2-1,15,TRBV7-9,CASSSGGDSYNEQFF
TRBJ2-5,15,TRBV4-3,CASSQEIRGQETQYF
TRBJ2-2,13,TRBV18,CASSPRGTGELFF
TRBJ1-2,12,TRBV5-1,CASTAGADGYTF
TRBJ2-1,16,TRBV6-5,CASSSTGSWSYNEQFF
TRBJ2-2,16,TRBV27,CASSPRGAVVTGELFF
TRBJ2-7,12,TRBV5-4,CASSLGGKEQYF
TRBJ1-2,14,TRBV27,CASSLRGTIYGYTF
TRBJ2-3,13,TRBV15,CATGAGGRDTQYF